Presented here are 9 T cell receptor beta chains from one specimen sequenced in a study of memory CD4+ T cells and cytomegalovirus serostatus. TCRdb's copy holds only in-frame clones and misses some; the assay was immunoSEQ multiplex PCR. The table has approximately 51,000 clones, about 74% seen once. The sort gate was single viable CD3+CD4+CD8-CD45RO+ cells for memory CD4+ T cells. The source material was memory CD4+ T cells from blood. The receptor source for this set is an adult in good health and CMV-seropositive.

The V call is TRBV6-6, the J call TRBJ1-3, with D perhaps matching TRBD1 (6 bases). Germline V gene lookup returns CDR1 MNHNY and CDR2 SVGAGI (reference sequence). Deletions cut 2 bases from V and 2 bases from J, with 7 bases between. There are 14 residues in the CDR3. The CDR3 nucleotides are TGTGCCAGCAGTTACGCAGGGGCTGGAAACACCATATATTTT. Translation: CASSYAGAGNTIYF.

The rearrangement links TRBV27 to TRBJ1-6; unclear D gene. The CDR3 loop spans 13 amino acids. Germline V gives CDR1 MNHEY, CDR2 SMNVEV (reference sequence). V lost 3 bases and J 9 bases, leaving 9 bases between the germline ends. The CDR3 coding sequence is TGTGCCAGCAGTTTTTTGGAGGGTTCACCCCTCCACTTT. Residues: CASSFLEGSPLHF.

The chain joins TRBV11-3 to TRBJ2-1; D is perhaps TRBD2 (5 bases). V lost 6 bases and J 7 bases, leaving 10 bases between the germline ends. The CDR3 consists of 12 residues. Germline V gene data show CDR1 as SGHNT and CDR2 as YENEEA. The CDR3 nucleotides read TGTGCCAGCAGTCGCACGGGGAATGAGCAGTTCTTC. This translates into CASSRTGNEQFF.

This clone was found a few times. This rearrangement joins TRBV2 to TRBJ1-2, with TRBD1 as a possible D gene (6 bases). V lost 5 bases, J lost 3 bases, and 16 bases lay in between. Germline V gene lookup returns CDR1 SNHLY and CDR2 FYNNEI. This CDR3 spans 15 amino acids. The CDR3: CASSTLWGQDYGYTF. CDR3 DNA: TGTGCCAGCAGTACCCTGTGGGGGCAGGACTATGGCTACACCTTC. The full variable domain, in which reference TRBV2 and TRBJ1-2 provide the parts outside the CDR3, is EPEVTQTPSHQVTQMGQEVILRCVPISNHLYFYWYRQILGQKVEFLVSFYNNEISEKSEIFDDQFSVERPDGSNFTLKIRSTKLEDSAMYFCASSTLWGQDYGYTFGSGTRLTVV.

The chain couples TRBV10-3 to TRBJ2-7; 7 bases line up with TRBD2. V lost 10 bases to trimming and J lost 6 bases; unmatched junction nucleotides: 12. CDR1 is ENHRY, CDR2 SYGVKD, per germline. The CDR3 length is 13 residues. CDR3 loop: CATHSSREAEQYF. The CDR3 DNA is TGTGCCACTCACTCCTCCCGGGAGGCCGAGCAGTACTTC.

This chain joins TRBV9 and TRBJ2-3; D unclear. The CDR3 extends over 16 amino acids. CDR1 SGDLS and CDR2 YYNGEE come from the germline V gene. V lost 0 bases and J 2 bases, leaving 13 bases between the germline ends. The CDR3 spells CASSVDAASPTDTQYF. The CDR3 coding sequence is TGTGCCAGCAGCGTAGATGCTGCTTCCCCCACAGATACGCAGTATTTT.

In DNA form, the CDR3 reads TGTGCCAGCAGCTGGACCGCTCAGAACACTGAAGCTTTCTTT. Protein: CASSWTAQNTEAFF. V and J are TRBV5-4 and TRBJ1-1; D not certain. The CDR3 is made up of 14 amino acids. Germline loops: CDR1 SGHNT, CDR2 YYREEE (reference sequence). V lost 3 bases to trimming and J lost 1 base, with 10 bases between them. The whole variable domain, remainder taken from reference TRBV5-4 and TRBJ1-1, is ETGVTQSPTHLIKTRGQQVTLRCSSQSGHNTVSWYQQALGQGPQFIFQYYREEENGRGNFPPRFSGLQFPNYSSELNVNALELDDSALYLCASSWTAQNTEAFFGQGTRLTVV.

This clone is labeled as medium-sized. CDR3 nucleotides: TGTGCCAGCAGCGGGAGGGGGAGGGGACCGAACACTGAAGCTTTCTTT. Its translation is CASSGRGRGPNTEAFF. The chain links TRBV9 to TRBJ1-1; possible D gene TRBD1, 6 bases. Germline V lookup: CDR1 SGDLS, CDR2 YYNGEE. This CDR3 is 16 amino acids long. Trimming cost V 3 bases and J 1 base, with 16 bases left between them.

CDR3 sequence reads: CASSPRFGGGTEAFF. DNA of the CDR3: TGTGCCAGCAGTCCGCGGTTCGGGGGAGGGACTGAAGCTTTCTTT. This chain uses TRBV28 with TRBJ1-1; D is possibly TRBD1 (5 bases). Trimming took off 5 bases at V and 5 bases at J, with 18 bases between the two ends. In germline, CDR1 is MDHEN, CDR2 SYDVKM. The CDR3 totals 15 residues.